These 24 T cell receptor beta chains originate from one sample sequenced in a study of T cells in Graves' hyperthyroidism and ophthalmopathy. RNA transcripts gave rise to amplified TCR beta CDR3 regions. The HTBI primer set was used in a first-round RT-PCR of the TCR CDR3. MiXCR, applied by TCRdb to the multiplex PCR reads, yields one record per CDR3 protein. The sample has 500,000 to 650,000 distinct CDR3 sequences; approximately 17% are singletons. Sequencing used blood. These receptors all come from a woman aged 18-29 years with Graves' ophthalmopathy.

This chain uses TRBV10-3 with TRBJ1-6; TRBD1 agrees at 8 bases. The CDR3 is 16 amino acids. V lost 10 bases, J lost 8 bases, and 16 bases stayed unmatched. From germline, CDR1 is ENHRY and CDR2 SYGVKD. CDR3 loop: CASSRRKGTGDSPLHF. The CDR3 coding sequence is TGTGCCAGCAGCCGCAGGAAGGGGACAGGAGATTCACCCCTCCACTTT.

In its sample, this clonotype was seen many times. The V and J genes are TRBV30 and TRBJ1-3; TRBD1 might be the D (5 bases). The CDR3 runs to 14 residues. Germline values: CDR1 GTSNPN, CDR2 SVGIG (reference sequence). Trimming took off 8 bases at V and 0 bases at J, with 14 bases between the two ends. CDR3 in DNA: TGTGCCCTGGGAGGCGGGGGCTCTGGAAACACCATATATTTT. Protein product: CALGGGGSGNTIYF.

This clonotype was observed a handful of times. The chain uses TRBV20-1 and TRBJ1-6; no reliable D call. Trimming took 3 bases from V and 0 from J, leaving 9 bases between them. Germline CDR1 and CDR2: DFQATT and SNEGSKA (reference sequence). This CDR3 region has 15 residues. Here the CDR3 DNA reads TGCAGTGCTAGTGGCAGTAGCTCCTATAATTCACCCCTCCACTTT. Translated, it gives CSASGSSSYNSPLHF.

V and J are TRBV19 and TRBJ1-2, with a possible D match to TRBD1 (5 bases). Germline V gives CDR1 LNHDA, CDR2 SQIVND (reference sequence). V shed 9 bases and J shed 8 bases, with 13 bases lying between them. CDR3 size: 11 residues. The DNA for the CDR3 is TGTGCCAGCCGGGGAACAGGCGGCTACACCTTC. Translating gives CASRGTGGYTF.

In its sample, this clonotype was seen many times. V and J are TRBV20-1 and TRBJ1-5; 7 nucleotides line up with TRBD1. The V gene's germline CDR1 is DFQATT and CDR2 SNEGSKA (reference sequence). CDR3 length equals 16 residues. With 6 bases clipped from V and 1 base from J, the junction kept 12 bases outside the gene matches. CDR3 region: CSAPKAGTASNQPQHF. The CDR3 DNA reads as TGCAGTGCGCCTAAAGCCGGGACAGCCAGCAATCAGCCCCAGCATTTT.

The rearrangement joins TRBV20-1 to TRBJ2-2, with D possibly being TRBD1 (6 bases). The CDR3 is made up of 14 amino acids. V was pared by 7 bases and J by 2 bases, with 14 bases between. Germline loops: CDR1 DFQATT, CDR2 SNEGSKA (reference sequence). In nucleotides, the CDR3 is TGCAGTGTAAAGACAGGAATAAACACCGGGGAGCTGTTTTTT. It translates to CSVKTGINTGELFF.

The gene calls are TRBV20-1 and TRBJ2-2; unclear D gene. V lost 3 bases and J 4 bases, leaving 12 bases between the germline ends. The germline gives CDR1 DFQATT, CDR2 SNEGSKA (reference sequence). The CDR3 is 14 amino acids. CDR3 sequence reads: CSASVPYGTGELFF. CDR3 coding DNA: TGCAGTGCTAGCGTTCCTTACGGCACCGGGGAGCTGTTTTTT.

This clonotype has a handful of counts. DNA of the CDR3: TGTGCCAGCAGTGAAAGGGATGCTGATACGCAGTATTTT. Translating gives CASSERDADTQYF. The rearrangement links TRBV6-1 to TRBJ2-3; D unclear. The CDR3 loop spans 13 amino acids. CDR1 is MNHNS and CDR2 is SASEGT in the germline V gene. Trimming removed 2 bases at V and 6 bases at J, with 9 bases between.

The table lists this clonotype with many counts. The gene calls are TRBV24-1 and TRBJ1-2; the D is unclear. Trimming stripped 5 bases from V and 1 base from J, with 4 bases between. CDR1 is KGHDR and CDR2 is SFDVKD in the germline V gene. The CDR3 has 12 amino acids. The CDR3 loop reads CATSGGNYGYTF. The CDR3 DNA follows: TGTGCCACCAGTGGCGGTAACTATGGCTACACCTTC.

The CDR3 sequence: CASSLSPAGEYEQYF. In DNA form, the CDR3 reads TGTGCCAGCAGTTTATCCCCAGCGGGGGAGTACGAGCAGTACTTC. The gene calls are TRBV27 and TRBJ2-7; 8 bases align to TRBD2. The CDR3 spans 15 residues. Per the germline V gene, CDR1 is MNHEY and CDR2 is SMNVEV (reference sequence). The ends lost 0 bases at V and 4 bases at J; junction bases unmatched: 5.

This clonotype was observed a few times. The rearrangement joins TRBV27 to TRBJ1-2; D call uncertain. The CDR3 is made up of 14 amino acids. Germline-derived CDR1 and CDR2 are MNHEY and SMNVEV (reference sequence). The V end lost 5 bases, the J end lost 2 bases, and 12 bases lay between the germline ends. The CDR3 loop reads CASSMEGGNYGYTF. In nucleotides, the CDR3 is TGTGCCAGCAGTATGGAGGGAGGGAACTATGGCTACACCTTC.

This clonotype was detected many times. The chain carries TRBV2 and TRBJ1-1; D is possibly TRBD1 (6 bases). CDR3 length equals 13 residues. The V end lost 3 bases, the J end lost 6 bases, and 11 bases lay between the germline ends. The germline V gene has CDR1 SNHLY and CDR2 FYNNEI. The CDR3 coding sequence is TGTGCCAGCAGTGATAACAGGGAGGCTGAAGCTTTCTTT. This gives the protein CASSDNREAEAFF. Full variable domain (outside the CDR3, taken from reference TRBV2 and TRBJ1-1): EPEVTQTPSHQVTQMGQEVILRCVPISNHLYFYWYRQILGQKVEFLVSFYNNEISEKSEIFDDQFSVERPDGSNFTLKIRSTKLEDSAMYFCASSDNREAEAFFGQGTRLTVV.

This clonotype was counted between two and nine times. CDR3 region: CSVEKGVRYEQYF. As DNA, the CDR3 is TGCAGCGTTGAAAAAGGGGTCCGCTACGAGCAGTACTTC. J is TRBJ2-7 and V is TRBV29-1; TRBD1 might be the D (5 bases). The CDR3 totals 13 residues. Per germline, CDR1 SQVTM and CDR2 ANQGSEA. V was shortened by 2 bases and J by 3 bases, with 11 bases between the two germline ends.

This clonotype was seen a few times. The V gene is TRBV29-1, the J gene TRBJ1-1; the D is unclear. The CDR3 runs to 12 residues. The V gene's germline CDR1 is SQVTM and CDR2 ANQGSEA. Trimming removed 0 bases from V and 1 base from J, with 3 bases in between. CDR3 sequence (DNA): TGCAGCGTTGAAGATGAGAACACTGAAGCTTTCTTT. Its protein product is CSVEDENTEAFF. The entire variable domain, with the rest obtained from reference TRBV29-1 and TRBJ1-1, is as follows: SAVISQKPSRDICQRGTSLTIQCQVDSQVTMMFWYRQQPGQSLTLIATANQGSEATYESGFVIDKFPISRPNLTFSTLTVSNMSPEDSSIYLCSVEDENTEAFFGQGTRLTVV.

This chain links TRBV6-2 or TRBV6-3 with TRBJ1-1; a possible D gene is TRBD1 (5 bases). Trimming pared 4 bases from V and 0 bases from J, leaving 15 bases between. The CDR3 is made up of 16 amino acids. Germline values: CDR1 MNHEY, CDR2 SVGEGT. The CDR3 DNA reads TGTGCCAGCAGTTTAGGTGCACAGGTAATGAACACTGAAGCTTTCTTT. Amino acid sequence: CASSLGAQVMNTEAFF.

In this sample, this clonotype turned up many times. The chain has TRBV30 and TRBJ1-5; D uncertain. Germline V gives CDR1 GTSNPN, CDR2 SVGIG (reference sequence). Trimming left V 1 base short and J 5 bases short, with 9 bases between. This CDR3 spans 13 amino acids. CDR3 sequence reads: CAWSAAFYQPQHF. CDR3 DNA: TGTGCCTGGAGTGCGGCATTTTATCAGCCCCAGCATTTT.

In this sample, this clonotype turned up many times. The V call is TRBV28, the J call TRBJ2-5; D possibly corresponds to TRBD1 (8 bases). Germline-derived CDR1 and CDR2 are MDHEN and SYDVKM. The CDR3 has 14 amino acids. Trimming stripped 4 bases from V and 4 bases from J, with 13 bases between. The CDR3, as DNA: TGTGCCAGCAGTTCGACAGGGGAGGGAGAGACCCAGTACTTC. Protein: CASSSTGEGETQYF.

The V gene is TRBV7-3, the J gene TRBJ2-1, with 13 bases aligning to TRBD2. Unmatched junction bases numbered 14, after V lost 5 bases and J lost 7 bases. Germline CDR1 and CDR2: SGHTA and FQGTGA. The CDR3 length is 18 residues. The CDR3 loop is CASSPLGGGLAGANEQFF. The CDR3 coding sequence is TGTGCCAGCAGCCCCCTCGGGGGTGGACTAGCGGGAGCTAATGAGCAGTTCTTC.

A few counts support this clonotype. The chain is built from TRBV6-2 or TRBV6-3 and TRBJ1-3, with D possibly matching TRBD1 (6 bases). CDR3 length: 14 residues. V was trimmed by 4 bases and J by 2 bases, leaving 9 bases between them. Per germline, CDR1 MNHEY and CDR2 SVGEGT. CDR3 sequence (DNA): TGTGCCAGCAGTTCGGGGGGGCCTGGAAACACCATATATTTT. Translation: CASSSGGPGNTIYF.

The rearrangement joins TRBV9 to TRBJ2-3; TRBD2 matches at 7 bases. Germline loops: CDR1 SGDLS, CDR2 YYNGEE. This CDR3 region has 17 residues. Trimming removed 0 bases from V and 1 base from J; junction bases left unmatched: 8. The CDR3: CASSVGPGSGRTDTQYF. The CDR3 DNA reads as TGTGCCAGCAGCGTAGGCCCGGGTAGCGGGCGCACAGATACGCAGTATTTT.

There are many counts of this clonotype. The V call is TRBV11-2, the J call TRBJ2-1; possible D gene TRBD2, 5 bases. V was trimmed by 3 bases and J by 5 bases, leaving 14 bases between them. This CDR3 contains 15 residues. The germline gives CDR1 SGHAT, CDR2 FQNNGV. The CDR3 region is CASSFPETTHNEQFF. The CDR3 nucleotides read TGTGCCAGCAGCTTCCCAGAGACTACCCACAATGAGCAGTTCTTC.

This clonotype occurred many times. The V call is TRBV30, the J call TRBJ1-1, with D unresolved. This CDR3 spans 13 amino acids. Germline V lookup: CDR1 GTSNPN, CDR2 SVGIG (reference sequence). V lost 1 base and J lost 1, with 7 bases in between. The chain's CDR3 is CAWSGRGNTEAFF. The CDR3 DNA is TGTGCCTGGAGTGGACGGGGGAACACTGAAGCTTTCTTT. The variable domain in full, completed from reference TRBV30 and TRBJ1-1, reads SQTIHQWPATLVQPVGSPLSLECTVEGTSNPNLYWYRQAAGRGLQLLFYSVGIGQISSEVPQNLSASRPQDRQFILSSKKLLLSDSGFYLCAWSGRGNTEAFFGQGTRLTVV.

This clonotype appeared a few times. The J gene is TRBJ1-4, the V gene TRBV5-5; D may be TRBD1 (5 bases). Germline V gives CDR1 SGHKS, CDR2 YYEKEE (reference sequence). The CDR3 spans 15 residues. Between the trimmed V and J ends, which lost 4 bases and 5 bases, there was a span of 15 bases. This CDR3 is CASSTFGTGNEKLFF. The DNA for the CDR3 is TGTGCCAGCAGCACCTTCGGGACGGGAAATGAAAAACTGTTTTTT.

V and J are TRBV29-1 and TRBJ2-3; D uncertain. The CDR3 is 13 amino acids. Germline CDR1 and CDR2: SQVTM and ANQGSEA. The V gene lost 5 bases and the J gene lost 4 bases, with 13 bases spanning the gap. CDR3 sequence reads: CSVYLPDPDTQYF. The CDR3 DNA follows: TGCAGCGTTTACTTACCAGACCCAGATACGCAGTATTTT.